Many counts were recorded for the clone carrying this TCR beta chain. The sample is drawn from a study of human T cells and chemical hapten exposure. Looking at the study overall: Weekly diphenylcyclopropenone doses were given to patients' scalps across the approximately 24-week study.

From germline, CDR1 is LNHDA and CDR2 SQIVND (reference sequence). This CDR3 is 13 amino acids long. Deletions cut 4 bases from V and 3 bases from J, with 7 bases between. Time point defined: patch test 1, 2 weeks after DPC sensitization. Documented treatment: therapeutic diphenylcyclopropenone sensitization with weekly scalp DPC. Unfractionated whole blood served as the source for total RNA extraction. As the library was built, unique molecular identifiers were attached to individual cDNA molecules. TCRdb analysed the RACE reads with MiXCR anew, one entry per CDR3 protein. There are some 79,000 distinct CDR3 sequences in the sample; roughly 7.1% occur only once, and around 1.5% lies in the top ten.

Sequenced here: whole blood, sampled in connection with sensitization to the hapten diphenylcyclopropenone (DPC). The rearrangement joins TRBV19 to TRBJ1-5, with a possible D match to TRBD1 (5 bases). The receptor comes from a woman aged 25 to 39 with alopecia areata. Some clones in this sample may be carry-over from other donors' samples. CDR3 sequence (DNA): TGTGCCAGTAGTACAGGGATCAATCAGCCCCAGCATTTT. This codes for CASSTGINQPQHF.